This is a list of T cell receptor beta chains from one sample in a study of CD4 and CD8 cells across lung adenocarcinoma regions. MiXCR, run by TCRdb on the PCR reads, gives a single entry per CDR3 protein. The table lists 20,000 to 25,000 distinct CDR3 sequences, about 50% of them singletons. The material sequenced was CD8+ T cells from the center of a lung tumor. Receptors were obtained from a female donor with lung adenocarcinoma. The CD4 and CD8 labels of this study may be unreliable. The CDR3 runs from the conserved cysteine through the conserved F or W. D genes are given only for firm matches. Clone sizes are given selectively: once, few, many, or a class where the clone is expanded.

many | 14 | TRBJ2-3 | TRBD1 | TRBV27 | CASSLGQGRGTQYF | TGTGCCAGCAGTCTGGGACAGGGCAGAGGTACGCAGTATTTT
few | 15 | TRBJ2-7 | . | TRBV7-2 | CASSSGLGAKDTQYF | TGTGCCAGCAGCTCGGGGCTGGGAGCCAAAGATACGCAGTACTTC
. | 15 | TRBJ2-2 | TRBD1 | TRBV10-1 | CASSRDSVNTGELFF | TGCGCCAGCAGTAGGGACAGTGTTAACACCGGGGAGCTGTTTTTT
. | 14 | TRBJ2-5 | TRBD2 | TRBV6-1 | CASNQAGGPETQYF | TGTGCCAGCAACCAGGCGGGAGGGCCAGAGACCCAGTACTTC
. | 14 | TRBJ2-3 | . | TRBV13 | CAGSLGGGQETQYF | TGTGCGGGCAGCTTAGGCGGTGGCCAAGAGACCCAGTATTTT
. | 15 | TRBJ2-3 | TRBD2 | TRBV9 | CASSVLAGAEDTQYF | TGTGCCAGCAGCGTACTAGCGGGAGCGGAAGATACGCAGTATTTT
. | 15 | TRBJ1-5 | . | TRBV30 | CAWSPPGGSYQPQHF | TGTGCCTGGAGTCCCCCGGGGGGCAGTTATCAGCCCCAGCATTTT
once | 14 | TRBJ2-4 | . | TRBV10-3 | CATKVPGDQNIQYF | TGTGCCACCAAGGTCCCCGGAGACCAAAACATCCAGTACTTC
medium-sized | 9 | TRBJ2-1 | . | TRBV10-1 | CASIYEQFF | TGCGCCAGCATTTATGAGCAGTTCTTC
. | 14 | TRBJ2-2 | TRBD2 | TRBV11-3 | CASSLVRGAGELFF | TGTGCCAGCAGCTTAGTCCGGGGGGCCGGGGAGCTGTTTTTT
. | 14 | TRBJ2-1 | TRBD2 | TRBV6-1 | CASSTPSSGGRRFF | TGTGCCAGCAGCACACCTTCTAGCGGAGGGAGGCGGTTCTTC
few | 13 | TRBJ2-1 | . | TRBV27 | CASSKIPGSEQFF | TGTGCCAGCAGCAAAATCCCAGGGTCTGAGCAGTTCTTC
. | 15 | TRBJ2-1 | . | TRBV6-1 | CASRPDSSSYNEQFF | TGTGCCAGCAGGCCCGACTCGAGCTCCTACAATGAGCAGTTCTTC
. | 12 | TRBJ1-1 | . | TRBV12-3/TRBV12-4 | CASSFGSTEAFF | TGTGCCAGCAGTTTCGGTAGCACTGAAGCTTTCTTT
. | 16 | TRBJ2-3 | TRBD2 | TRBV7-6 | CASSARVAGGPETQYF | TGTGCCAGCAGCGCCCGTGTGGCGGGAGGCCCAGAGACGCAGTATTTT
. | 13 | TRBJ2-7 | . | TRBV6-1 | CASSVQTNYEQYF | TGTGCCAGCAGTGTGCAGACCAACTACGAGCAGTACTTC
. | 14 | TRBJ1-1 | . | TRBV6-1 | CASWARGLITEAFF | TGTGCCAGCTGGGCCAGGGGTCTTATCACTGAAGCTTTCTTT
. | 14 | TRBJ1-1 | . | TRBV10-2 | CASRLYAGETEAFF | TGCGCCAGCAGGCTTTATGCGGGGGAAACTGAAGCTTTCTTT
. | 14 | TRBJ2-7 | TRBD2 | TRBV10-1 | CASSDNLAGDEQYF | TGCGCCAGCAGTGACAATCTAGCGGGGGACGAGCAGTACTTC
. | 11 | TRBJ2-4 | . | TRBV27 | CGRGATNTQYF | TGTGGGAGGGGAGCTACAAATACGCAGTACTTC
. | 15 | TRBJ2-1 | TRBD2 | TRBV6-4 | CASSDSTSGSNEQFF | TGTGCCAGCAGTGACTCGACTAGCGGGAGCAATGAGCAGTTCTTC
. | 13 | TRBJ2-7 | . | TRBV6-1 | CAGTRDTSYEQYF | TGTGCCGGCACCCGGGACACCTCCTACGAGCAGTACTTC
. | 15 | TRBJ2-7 | . | TRBV12-3/TRBV12-4 | CASSGVEGFSYEQYF | TGTGCCAGCAGCGGTGTTGAGGGTTTCTCCTACGAGCAGTACTTC
many | 16 | TRBJ2-1 | TRBD2 | TRBV14 | CASSPGTSGRRNEQFF | TGTGCCAGCAGTCCCGGGACTAGCGGGAGGAGGAATGAGCAGTTCTTC
. | 14 | TRBJ2-5 | TRBD2 | TRBV11-2 | CASSSGTSWKTQYF | TGTGCCAGCAGCTCCGGGACTAGTTGGAAGACCCAGTACTTC
. | 14 | TRBJ2-5 | TRBD1 | TRBV27 | CASSQDRGLGEQYF | TGTGCCAGCAGTCAAGACAGGGGGCTGGGGGAGCAGTACTTC
. | 14 | TRBJ2-1 | . | TRBV7-6 | CASSQPGDYNEQFF | TGTGCCAGCAGCCAACCAGGGGACTACAATGAGCAGTTCTTC
few | 13 | TRBJ2-1 | . | TRBV6-1 | CASSEGTGDEQFF | TGTGCCAGCAGTGAAGGAACCGGCGATGAGCAGTTCTTC
once | 14 | TRBJ2-5 | . | TRBV4-2 | CASSRPGNQETQYF | TGTGCCAGCAGCCGCCCAGGGAACCAAGAGACCCAGTACTTC
. | 15 | TRBJ2-3 | . | TRBV10-3 | CAAGLGGRVKDTQYF | TGTGCCGCGGGCCTAGGGGGACGTGTCAAAGATACGCAGTATTTC
medium-sized | 14 | TRBJ2-3 | . | TRBV10-1 | CASSGLGTADTQYF | TGCGCCAGCAGTGGACTGGGGACTGCAGATACGCAGTATTTT
few | 16 | TRBJ2-7 | . | TRBV7-2 | CASSVTGTSLSYEQYF | TGTGCCAGCAGCGTGACTGGGACTTCCCTCTCCTACGAGCAGTACTTC
few | 15 | TRBJ2-5 | TRBD2 | TRBV7-2 | CASSFSPGLANEQYF | TGTGCCAGCAGCTTTTCGCCGGGACTAGCGAATGAGCAGTACTTC
once | 15 | TRBJ2-3 | TRBD1 | TRBV27 | CARGFGDRQPETQYF | TGTGCCAGGGGTTTTGGGGACAGACAACCAGAGACGCAGTACTTT
few | 17 | TRBJ2-7 | TRBD1 | TRBV4-1 | CASSQVGTGGSPYEQYF | TGCGCCAGCAGCCAAGTTGGTACAGGGGGCTCCCCCTACGAGCAGTACTTC
. | 15 | TRBJ1-5 | TRBD1 | TRBV6-1 | CASSRRQGRNQPQHF | TGTGCCAGCAGCCGCCGACAGGGCCGCAATCAGCCCCAGCATTTT
once | 17 | TRBJ2-1 | . | TRBV7-2 | CASSLSSAGGWDNEQFF | TGTGCCAGCAGCTTAAGCTCCGCAGGGGGGTGGGACAATGAGCAGTTCTTC
. | 15 | TRBJ2-5 | TRBD2 | TRBV10-1 | CASSESAGEWQTQYF | TGCGCCAGCAGTGAGTCGGCGGGGGAATGGCAGACCCAGTACTTC
many | 16 | TRBJ2-2 | . | TRBV11-1 | CASSLAVPHGTGELFF | TGTGCCAGCAGCTTAGCGGTCCCACATGGGACCGGGGAGCTGTTTTTT
many | 16 | TRBJ2-7 | . | TRBV11-2 | CASSLDIGHGAYEQYF | TGTGCCAGCAGCTTAGATATAGGACACGGAGCCTACGAGCAGTACTTC
few | 11 | TRBJ2-5 | . | TRBV3-1 | CASSHLKTQYF | TGTGCCAGCAGCCACCTGAAGACCCAGTACTTC
many | 13 | TRBJ2-1 | . | TRBV10-3 | CAISESSRNEQFF | TGTGCCATCAGTGAGTCATCAAGGAATGAGCAGTTCTTC
many | 13 | TRBJ2-5 | . | TRBV6-1 | CASTPLRSETQYF | TGTGCCAGCACCCCCTTGCGGTCGGAGACCCAGTACTTC
few | 13 | TRBJ2-3 | . | TRBV5-1 | CASSPGVELTQYF | TGCGCCAGCAGCCCGGGAGTCGAGTTGACGCAGTATTTT